This TCR beta chain is drawn from a study of cytomegalovirus exposure and HLA in healthy donors. Vbeta (60) and Jbeta (13) primers were used in the PCR. As processed by the authors: A later analysis counted some 87 million unique TCR beta chains, some 11 million shared. The table came from immunoSEQ multiplex PCR; TCRdb's copy has only in-frame clones and leaves some out. V, J and clone size reflect that table, while D and trimming were determined from the DNA. This table has around 170,000 clones, over 60% appearing once. Sample: PBMCs. This receptor was identified in a man aged 35-49 years in good health and CMV-seronegative.

CDR3: CASSELGGYGYTF. The CDR3 bases are TGTGCCAGCAGTGAATTAGGAGGGTATGGCTACACCTTC. The genes are TRBV2 and TRBJ1-2; D remains unclear. Trimming left V 2 bases short and J 5 bases short, with 9 bases between. The CDR3 is 13 amino acids. Germline CDR1 reads SNHLY; CDR2 reads FYNNEI.